This T cell receptor (beta chain) is from a study of T cell responses to AZD1222 COVID-19 vaccine. V was clipped by 4 bases and J by 2 bases, with 11 bases between them. Per germline, CDR1 LGHDT and CDR2 YNNKEL (reference sequence). The CDR3 is 15 residues long. TCRdb's table, derived via immunoSEQ multiplex PCR, lists solely in-frame clones and lacks some. Among under 95,000 clones, approximately 88% were seen once, and the ten largest hold 2.4%. This specimen was peripheral blood, taken on day 0 of AZD1222 vaccination. The chain joins TRBV3-1 (or the pseudogene TRBV3-2) to TRBJ2-2; D is possibly TRBD2 (6 bases). The receptor was derived from an adult in good health. DNA for the CDR3: TGTGCCAGCAGCCCCCGGGGGACCAACACCGGGGAGCTGTTTTTT. This gives the protein CASSPRGTNTGELFF.